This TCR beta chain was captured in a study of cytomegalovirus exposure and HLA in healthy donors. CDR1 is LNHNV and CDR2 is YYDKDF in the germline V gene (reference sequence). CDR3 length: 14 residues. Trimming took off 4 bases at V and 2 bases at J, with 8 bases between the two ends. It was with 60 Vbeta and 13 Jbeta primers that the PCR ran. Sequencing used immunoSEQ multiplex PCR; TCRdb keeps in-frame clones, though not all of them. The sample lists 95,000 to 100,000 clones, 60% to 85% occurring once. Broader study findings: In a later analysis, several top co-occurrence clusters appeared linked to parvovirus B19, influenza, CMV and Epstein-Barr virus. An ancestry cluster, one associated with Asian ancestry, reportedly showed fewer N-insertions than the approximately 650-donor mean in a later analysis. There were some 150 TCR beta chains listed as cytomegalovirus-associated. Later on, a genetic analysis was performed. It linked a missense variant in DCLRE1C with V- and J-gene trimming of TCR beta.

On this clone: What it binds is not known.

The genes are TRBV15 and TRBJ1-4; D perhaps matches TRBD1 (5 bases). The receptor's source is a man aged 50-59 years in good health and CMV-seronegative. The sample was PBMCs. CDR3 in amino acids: CATSTGLTNEKLFF. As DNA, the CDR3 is TGTGCCACCAGCACAGGGTTGACTAATGAAAAACTGTTTTTT.